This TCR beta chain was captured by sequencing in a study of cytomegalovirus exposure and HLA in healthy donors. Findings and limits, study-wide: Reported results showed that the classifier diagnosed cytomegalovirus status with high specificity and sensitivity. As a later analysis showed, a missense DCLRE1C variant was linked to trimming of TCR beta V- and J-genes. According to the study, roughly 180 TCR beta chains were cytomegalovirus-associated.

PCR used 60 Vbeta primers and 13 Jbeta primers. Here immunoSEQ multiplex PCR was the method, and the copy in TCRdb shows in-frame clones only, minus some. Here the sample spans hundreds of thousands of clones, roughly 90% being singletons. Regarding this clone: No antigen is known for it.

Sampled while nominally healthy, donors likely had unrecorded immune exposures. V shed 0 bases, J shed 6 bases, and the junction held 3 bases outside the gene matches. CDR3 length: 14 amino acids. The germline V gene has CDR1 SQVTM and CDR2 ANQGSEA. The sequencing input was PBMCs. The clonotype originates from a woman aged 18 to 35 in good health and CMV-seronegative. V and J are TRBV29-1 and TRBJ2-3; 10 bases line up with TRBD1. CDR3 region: CSVEEGQGKDTQYF. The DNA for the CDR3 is TGCAGCGTTGAAGAGGGACAGGGGAAGGATACGCAGTATTTT.